These 19 T cell receptor beta chains share one sample of origin, sequenced in a study of identical twins. TCRdb ran MiXCR on the 5' RACE reads and lists one entry per CDR3 protein. This table holds under 450,000 distinct CDR3 sequences, 18% found once. The sequenced sample was naive T cells sorted from blood. These receptors all stem from a man aged 45-65 years in good health.

V and J are TRBV5-1 and TRBJ1-4; D is possibly TRBD1 (6 bases). The V end was cut by 4 bases, the J end by 0 bases, with 10 bases between. The CDR3 consists of 15 residues. Germline loops: CDR1 SGHRS, CDR2 YFSETQ. CDR3: CASSGGQTTNEKLFF. CDR3 coding DNA: TGCGCCAGCAGCGGTGGACAGACAACTAATGAAAAACTGTTTTTT.

This clonotype was counted many times. The chain carries TRBV29-1 and TRBJ2-1, with a tentative D call TRBD2 (5 bases). CDR1 and CDR2 (germline): SQVTM, ANQGSEA. This CDR3 has 12 residues. Trimming stripped 4 bases from V and 10 bases from J, with 14 bases between. The CDR3 DNA reads TGCAGCGTTGCGGACTCTACGTGGGAGCAGTTCTTC. It codes for CSVADSTWEQFF.

This clonotype has only a few counts. V gene TRBV5-1 combines with J gene TRBJ1-5, with unresolved D. V was pared by 0 bases and J by 5 bases, with 9 bases between. The CDR3 has 14 amino acids. Germline-derived CDR1 and CDR2 are SGHRS and YFSETQ. The CDR3 is CASSLGVGDQPQHF. CDR3 bases: TGCGCCAGCAGCTTGGGGGTTGGGGATCAGCCCCAGCATTTT.

The chain's CDR3 is CASSVGAGRTEQFF. CDR3 nucleotide sequence: TGTGCCAGCAGCGTAGGGGCTGGGAGGACAGAGCAGTTCTTC. The J gene is TRBJ2-1, the V gene TRBV9; D possibly corresponds to TRBD2 (6 bases). From germline, CDR1 is SGDLS and CDR2 YYNGEE. Trimming cost V 0 bases and J 10 bases, with 14 bases left between them. The CDR3 is 14 amino acids.

The V and J genes are TRBV6-5 and TRBJ2-3, with 9 bases lining up with TRBD2. Germline V gives CDR1 MNHEY, CDR2 SVGAGI. The V gene end was trimmed by 0 bases and the J gene end by 3 bases; junction bases not matched to a gene: 10. CDR3 length equals 18 residues. DNA of the CDR3: TGTGCCAGCAGTTACTCAGCGCGGGGGGGCTCTGGAACAGATACGCAGTATTTT. It yields the protein CASSYSARGGSGTDTQYF.

The chain is built from TRBV27 and TRBJ2-1, with 8 bases aligning to TRBD2. From germline, CDR1 is MNHEY and CDR2 SMNVEV (reference sequence). V shed 4 bases and J 7 bases; nucleotides not matched to a gene: 6. This CDR3 has 14 amino acids. CDR3 coding DNA: TGTGCCAGCAGTTACAGCGGGAGTTGGAATGAGCAGTTCTTC. Protein product: CASSYSGSWNEQFF.

This clonotype showed up just a few times. The rearrangement links TRBV7-9 to TRBJ1-1; no reliable D call. The CDR3 totals 12 residues. CDR1 and CDR2 from the germline V gene are SEHNR and FQNEAQ (reference sequence). V was trimmed by 5 bases and J by 10 bases, leaving 14 bases between them. Here the CDR3 DNA reads TGTGCCAGCAGCCTGCAAAGGGTTGGAGCTTTCTTT. Translation: CASSLQRVGAFF. Using reference TRBV7-9 and TRBJ1-1 for the parts outside the CDR3, the full variable domain is DTGVSQNPRHKITKRGQNVTFRCDPISEHNRLYWYRQTLGQGPEFLTYFQNEAQLEKSRLLSDRFSAERPKGSFSTLEIQRTEQGDSAMYLCASSLQRVGAFFGQGTRLTVV.

The chain couples TRBV6-1 to TRBJ2-6, with a weak D call TRBD1 (5 bases). Germline values: CDR1 MNHNS, CDR2 SASEGT. V was cut by 6 bases and J by 2 bases, with 14 bases left in between. This CDR3 is 16 amino acids long. The CDR3 protein is CASRKGMVAGANVLTF. The CDR3 DNA reads TGTGCCAGCAGAAAGGGGATGGTAGCTGGGGCCAACGTCCTGACTTTC.

This clonotype has at least ten counts. J is TRBJ1-1 and V is TRBV6-5, with D unclear. This CDR3 comprises 11 residues. The V gene's germline CDR1 is MNHEY and CDR2 SVGAGI. Trimming took off 2 bases at V and 6 bases at J, with 4 bases between the two ends. The CDR3 region has the DNA TGTGCCAGCAGTTACAGGGCTGAAGCTTTCTTT. Translation gives CASSYRAEAFF.

This clonotype appeared a few times. This chain connects TRBV20-1 to TRBJ2-1, with D possibly TRBD2 on 6 matching bases. This CDR3 is built from 15 residues. V was shortened by 1 base and J by 0 bases, with 10 bases between the two germline ends. Germline CDR1 and CDR2: DFQATT and SNEGSKA (reference sequence). CDR3 region: CSARVGRASYNEQFF. CDR3 DNA sequence: TGCAGTGCTAGAGTCGGGAGAGCCTCCTACAATGAGCAGTTCTTC.

This clonotype was counted between two and nine times. The J gene is TRBJ2-7, the V gene TRBV11-2; TRBD2 aligns across 7 bases. Germline CDR1 is SGHAT and CDR2 is FQNNGV. This CDR3 is built from 13 residues. The V segment lost 6 bases and the J segment 7 bases; nucleotides outside the gene matches: 9. CDR3 protein: CASRPRTSIEQYF. The CDR3 nucleotides are TGTGCCAGCAGACCACGGACTAGTATTGAGCAGTACTTC.

This clonotype occurred many times. The chain combines TRBV12-3 or TRBV12-4 with TRBJ2-7; TRBD2 matches 7 bases. CDR3 length equals 15 residues. J gave up 1 base and V 5 bases, and 8 bases lay outside the gene matches. The CDR3 DNA reads as TGTGCCAGCAGTCCCTGGGGAGGGTCGTCCTACGAGCAGTACTTC. Translation: CASSPWGGSSYEQYF.

There are a few counts of this clonotype. The V and J genes are TRBV2 and TRBJ1-4; D gene unclear. CDR3 length equals 12 residues. Germline-derived CDR1 and CDR2 are SNHLY and FYNNEI. V was cut by 1 base and J by 10 bases, with 7 bases left in between. The CDR3 loop reads CASSEGNGKLFF. DNA for the CDR3: TGTGCCAGCAGTGAAGGAAACGGAAAACTGTTTTTT.

The chain has TRBV15 and TRBJ2-4; 13 bases are a match to TRBD2. Trimming took 0 bases from V and 2 from J; bases not matched to a gene: 1. CDR1 and CDR2 (germline): LNHNV, YYDKDF (reference sequence). This CDR3 comprises 17 residues. CDR3 coding DNA: TGTGCCACCAGCAGAGACGGGACTAGCGGGACCAAAAACATTCAGTACTTC. Residues: CATSRDGTSGTKNIQYF.

The chain links TRBV5-1 to TRBJ1-3; D unclear. The CDR3 has 11 amino acids. The germline CDR1 and CDR2 sequences are SGHRS and YFSETQ. Trimming stripped 6 bases from V and 9 bases from J, with 10 bases between. CDR3 amino acids: CASIYLCTIYF. In DNA form, the CDR3 reads TGCGCCAGCATTTACCTCTGCACCATATATTTT.

This clonotype was seen a few times. V is TRBV4-2 and J is TRBJ1-1; the D gene is possibly TRBD1 (5 bases). The CDR3 runs 16 residues. V was clipped by 0 bases and J by 3 bases, with 14 bases between them. Germline V CDR1 and CDR2: LGHNA, YNFKEQ. The CDR3 DNA reads TGTGCCAGCAGCCAAGATGGGACGGGCAGTGACACTGAAGCTTTCTTT. This encodes CASSQDGTGSDTEAFF.

In this sample, this clonotype turned up many times. V gene TRBV20-1 combines with J gene TRBJ2-1, with TRBD2 matching over 12 bases. The V segment lost 1 base and the J segment 4 bases; nucleotides outside the gene matches: 11. This CDR3 contains 18 residues. Germline lookup yields CDR1 DFQATT and CDR2 SNEGSKA (reference sequence). The CDR3 reads CSARVGSLAGGWYNEQFF. As DNA, the CDR3 is TGCAGTGCTAGAGTCGGATCGCTAGCGGGAGGGTGGTACAATGAGCAGTTCTTC.

This clonotype has at least ten counts. For the CDR3, the DNA is TGCAGCGCCCCGGGGGTGGGGCTGGGATATGGCTACACCTTC. This translates into CSAPGVGLGYGYTF. This chain connects TRBV20-1 to TRBJ1-2; the D gene is possibly TRBD1 (5 bases). CDR1 is DFQATT and CDR2 is SNEGSKA in the germline V gene (reference sequence). The CDR3 covers 14 residues.

This clonotype has ten or more counts. The chain combines TRBV20-1 with TRBJ2-3; 8 nucleotides align to TRBD2. The CDR3 consists of 14 residues. J was trimmed by 3 bases and V by 1 base; bases with no gene match: 3. Looked up from germline, CDR1 is DFQATT and CDR2 is SNEGSKA (reference sequence). CDR3 in DNA: TGCAGTGCTAGAGCGGGGGGGGGTACAGATACGCAGTATTTT. Translated: CSARAGGGTDTQYF.